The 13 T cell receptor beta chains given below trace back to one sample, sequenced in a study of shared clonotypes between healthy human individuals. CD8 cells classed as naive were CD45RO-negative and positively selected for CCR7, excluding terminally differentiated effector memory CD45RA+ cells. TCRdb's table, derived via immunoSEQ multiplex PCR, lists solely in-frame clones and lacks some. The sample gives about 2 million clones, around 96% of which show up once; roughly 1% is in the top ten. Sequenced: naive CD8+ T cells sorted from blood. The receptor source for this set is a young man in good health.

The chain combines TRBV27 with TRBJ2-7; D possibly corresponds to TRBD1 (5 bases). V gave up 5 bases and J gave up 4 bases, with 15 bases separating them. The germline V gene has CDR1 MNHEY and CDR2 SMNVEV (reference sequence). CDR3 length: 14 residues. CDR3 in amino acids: CASSQVLAGYEQYF. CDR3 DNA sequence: TGTGCCAGCAGTCAGGTATTAGCAGGGTACGAGCAGTACTTC.

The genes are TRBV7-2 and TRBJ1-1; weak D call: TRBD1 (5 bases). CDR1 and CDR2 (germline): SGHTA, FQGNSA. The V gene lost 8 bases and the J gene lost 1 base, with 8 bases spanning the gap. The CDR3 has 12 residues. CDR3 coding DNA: TGTGCCAGCGGCCAGGGGAACACTGAAGCTTTCTTT. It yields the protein CASGQGNTEAFF.

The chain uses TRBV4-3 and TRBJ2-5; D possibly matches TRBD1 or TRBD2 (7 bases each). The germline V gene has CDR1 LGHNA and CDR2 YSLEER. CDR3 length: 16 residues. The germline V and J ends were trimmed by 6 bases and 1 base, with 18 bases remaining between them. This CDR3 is CASRPTGEGAQETQYF. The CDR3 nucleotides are TGCGCCAGCAGGCCAACCGGGGAGGGGGCCCAAGAGACCCAGTACTTC.

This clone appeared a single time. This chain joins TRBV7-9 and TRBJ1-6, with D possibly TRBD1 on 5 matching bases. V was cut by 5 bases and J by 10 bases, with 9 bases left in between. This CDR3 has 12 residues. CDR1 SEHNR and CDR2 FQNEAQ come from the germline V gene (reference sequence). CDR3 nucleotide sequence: TGTGCCAGCAGCCCCGAGGGGTCACCCCTCCACTTT. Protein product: CASSPEGSPLHF. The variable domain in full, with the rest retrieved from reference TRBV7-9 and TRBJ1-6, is DTGVSQNPRHKITKRGQNVTFRCDPISEHNRLYWYRQTLGQGPEFLTYFQNEAQLEKSRLLSDRFSAERPKGSFSTLEIQRTEQGDSAMYLCASSPEGSPLHFGNGTRLTVT.

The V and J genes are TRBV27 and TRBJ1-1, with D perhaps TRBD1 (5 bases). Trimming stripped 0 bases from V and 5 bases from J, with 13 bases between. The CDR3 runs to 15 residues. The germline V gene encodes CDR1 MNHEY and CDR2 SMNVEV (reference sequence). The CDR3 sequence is CASSLSGRGGTEAFF. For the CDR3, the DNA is TGTGCCAGCAGTTTATCCGGGAGGGGTGGTACTGAAGCTTTCTTT.

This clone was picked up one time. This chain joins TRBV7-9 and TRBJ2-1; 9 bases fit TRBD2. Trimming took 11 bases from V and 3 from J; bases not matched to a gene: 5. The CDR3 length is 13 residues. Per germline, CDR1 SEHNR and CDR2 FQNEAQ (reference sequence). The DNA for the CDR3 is TGTGCCCTCGGAGCGGGAGGCTACAATGAGCAGTTCTTC. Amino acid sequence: CALGAGGYNEQFF.

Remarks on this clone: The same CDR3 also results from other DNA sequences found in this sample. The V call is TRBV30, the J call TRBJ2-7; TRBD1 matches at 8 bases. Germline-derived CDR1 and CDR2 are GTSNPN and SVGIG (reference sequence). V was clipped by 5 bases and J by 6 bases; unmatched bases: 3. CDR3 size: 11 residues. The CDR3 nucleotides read TGTGCCTGGGGACAGGGAGGCGAGCAGTACTTC. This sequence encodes CAWGQGGEQYF.

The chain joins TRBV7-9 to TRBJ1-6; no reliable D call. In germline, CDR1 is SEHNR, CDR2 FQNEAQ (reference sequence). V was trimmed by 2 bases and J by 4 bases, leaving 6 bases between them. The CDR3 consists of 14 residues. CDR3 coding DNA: TGTGCCAGCAGCTTACCGGGTTATAATTCACCCCTCCACTTT. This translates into CASSLPGYNSPLHF.

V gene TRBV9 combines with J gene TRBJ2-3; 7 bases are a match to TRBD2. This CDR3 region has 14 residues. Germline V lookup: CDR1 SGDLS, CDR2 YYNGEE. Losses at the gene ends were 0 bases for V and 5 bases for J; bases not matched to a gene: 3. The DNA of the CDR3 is TGTGCCAGCAGCGTAGGCGGGGGAATAGATACGCAGTATTTT. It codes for CASSVGGGIDTQYF.

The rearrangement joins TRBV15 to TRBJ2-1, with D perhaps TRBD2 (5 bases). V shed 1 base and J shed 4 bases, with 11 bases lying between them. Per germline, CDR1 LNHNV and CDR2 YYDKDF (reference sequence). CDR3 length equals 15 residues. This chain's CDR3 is CATSRVARTYNEQFF. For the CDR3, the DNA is TGTGCCACCAGCAGAGTAGCGAGAACTTACAATGAGCAGTTCTTC.

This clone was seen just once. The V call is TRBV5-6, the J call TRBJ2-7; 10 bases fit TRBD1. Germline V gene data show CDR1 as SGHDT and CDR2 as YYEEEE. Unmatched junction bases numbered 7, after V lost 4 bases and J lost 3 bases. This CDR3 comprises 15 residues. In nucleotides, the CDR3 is TGTGCCAGCAGCGGATCCGGGACAGGGGACTACGAGCAGTACTTC. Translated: CASSGSGTGDYEQYF.

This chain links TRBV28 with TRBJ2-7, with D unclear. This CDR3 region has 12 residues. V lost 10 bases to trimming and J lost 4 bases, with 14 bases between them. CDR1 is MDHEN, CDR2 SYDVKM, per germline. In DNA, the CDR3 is TGTGCCACCAGACATACCGTGTACGAGCAGTACTTC. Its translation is CATRHTVYEQYF.

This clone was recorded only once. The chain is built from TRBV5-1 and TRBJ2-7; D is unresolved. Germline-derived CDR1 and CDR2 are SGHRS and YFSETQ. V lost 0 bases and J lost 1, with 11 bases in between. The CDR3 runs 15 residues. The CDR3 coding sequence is TGCGCCAGCAGCTTGGGCCCGCTCGGGTCCTACGAGCAGTACTTC. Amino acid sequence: CASSLGPLGSYEQYF.